Listed below are T cell receptor beta chains from one sample, sequenced in a study of blood T cell repertoires in COVID-19. Clones were read by immunoSEQ multiplex PCR, and TCRdb kept only the in-frame ones, dropping some. The table has fewer than 200,000 clones, about four fifths seen once; the top ten hold approximately 7.7%. Source material: peripheral blood. These TCRs come from a man aged 40-49 years who had recovered from COVID-19. Each CDR3 is given with its conserved first and last residue. A D gene is named only where the DNA matches it firmly.

j_gene: TRBJ2-2; v_gene: TRBV7-2; d_gene: NA; CDR3nt: TGTGCCAGCAGCGCGCTCCAAAGCGCCGGGGAGCTGTTTTTT; CDR3aa: CASSALQSAGELFF
j_gene: TRBJ1-2; v_gene: TRBV13; d_gene: NA; CDR3nt: TGTGCCAGCAGCTTAGGACTTTCCCAGGGAGGCTACACCTTC; CDR3aa: CASSLGLSQGGYTF
j_gene: TRBJ1-6; v_gene: TRBV11-3; d_gene: NA; CDR3nt: TGTGCCAGCAGCATCAGGGTTAGTGGTTCACCCCTCCACTTT; CDR3aa: CASSIRVSGSPLHF
j_gene: TRBJ2-3; v_gene: TRBV18; d_gene: NA; CDR3nt: TGTGCCAGCTCACCCGGGTACCTGGACACAGATACGCAGTATTTT; CDR3aa: CASSPGYLDTDTQYF
j_gene: TRBJ2-7; v_gene: TRBV19; d_gene: TRBD1; CDR3nt: TGTGCCACGGCGACAGGGGCCTCCTACGAGCAGTACTTC; CDR3aa: CATATGASYEQYF
j_gene: TRBJ2-2; v_gene: TRBV7-2; d_gene: TRBD2; CDR3nt: TGTGCCAGCAGCTTATTGGGGACTAAATACACCGGGGAGCTGTTTTTT; CDR3aa: CASSLLGTKYTGELFF
j_gene: TRBJ2-7; v_gene: TRBV6-5; d_gene: NA; CDR3nt: TGTGCCAGCAGTTACTCGGGCAGGCCAGGGTACGAGCAGTACTTC; CDR3aa: CASSYSGRPGYEQYF
j_gene: TRBJ2-3; v_gene: TRBV25-1; d_gene: NA; CDR3nt: TGTGCCAGCAGTGAAGGCGACAGTCGAAGACCAGATACGCAGTATTTT; CDR3aa: CASSEGDSRRPDTQYF
j_gene: TRBJ1-5; v_gene: TRBV15; d_gene: NA; CDR3nt: TGTGCCACCAGCAGAGATACAGGGCGGCAGCCCCAGCATTTT; CDR3aa: CATSRDTGRQPQHF
j_gene: TRBJ2-2; v_gene: TRBV24-1; d_gene: NA; CDR3nt: TGTGCCACCAGTGAGCAGTTGTCCTTTACCGGGGAGCTGTTTTTT; CDR3aa: CATSEQLSFTGELFF
j_gene: TRBJ1-2; v_gene: TRBV4-3; d_gene: TRBD1; CDR3nt: TGCGCCAGCAGCCAAGACGGGGGCGGGGGACAGGAGATCTATGGCTACACCTTC; CDR3aa: CASSQDGGGGQEIYGYTF
j_gene: TRBJ2-3; v_gene: TRBV9; d_gene: TRBD1; CDR3nt: TGTGCCAGCAGCAGAGCAGGGGGCGGGGGCACAGATACGCAGTATTTT; CDR3aa: CASSRAGGGGTDTQYF
j_gene: TRBJ1-2; v_gene: TRBV19; d_gene: NA; CDR3nt: TGTGCCTCCCACGGGGGGGCCGGTGGCTACACCTTC; CDR3aa: CASHGGAGGYTF